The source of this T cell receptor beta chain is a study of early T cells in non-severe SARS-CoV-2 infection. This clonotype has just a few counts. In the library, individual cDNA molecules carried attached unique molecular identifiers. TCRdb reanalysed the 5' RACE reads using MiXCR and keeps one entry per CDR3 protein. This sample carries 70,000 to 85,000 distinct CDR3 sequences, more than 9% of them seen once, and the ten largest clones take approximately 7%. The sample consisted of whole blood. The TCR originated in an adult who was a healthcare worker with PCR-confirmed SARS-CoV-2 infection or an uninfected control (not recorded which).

The CDR3, as DNA: TGTGCCAGCAGCTTACGACCAGGGGGCAATCAGCCCCAGCATTTT. Amino acids: CASSLRPGGNQPQHF. The chain joins TRBV7-9 to TRBJ1-5, with TRBD1 as a possible D gene (6 bases). This CDR3 spans 15 amino acids. Germline V gene data show CDR1 as SEHNR and CDR2 as FQNEAQ (reference sequence). V lost 2 bases and J lost 2, with 10 bases in between. The whole variable domain, remainder taken from reference TRBV7-9 and TRBJ1-5, is DTGVSQNPRHKITKRGQNVTFRCDPISEHNRLYWYRQTLGQGPEFLTYFQNEAQLEKSRLLSDRFSAERPKGSFSTLEIQRTEQGDSAMYLCASSLRPGGNQPQHFGDGTRLSIL.